The 13 T cell receptor beta chains listed next were all sequenced from one sample in a study of CD8+CD57+ T cells in acquired aplastic anemia. All patients picked for sequencing had shown, by flow cytometry, an expansion of CD8+CD57+ cells. The study profiled TCR beta VDJ and CDR3 using genomic DNA as template. TCRdb reprocessed the reads via MiXCR and lists one record per CDR3 protein. The sample consists of under 350,000 distinct CDR3 sequences, roughly 53% of them appearing once. Sequencing input: sorted CD4+, CD8+, or CD8+CD57+ T cells (not recorded which) from PBMCs. Receptor source: a human donor with aplastic anemia.

The CDR3 sequence is CSVEDYRTDTQYF. The DNA for the CDR3 is TGCAGCGTTGAAGACTACCGCACAGATACGCAGTATTTT. This chain uses TRBV29-1 with TRBJ2-3; D not certain. V was pared by 0 bases and J by 1 base, with 5 bases between. Germline V gene lookup returns CDR1 SQVTM and CDR2 ANQGSEA. This CDR3 has 13 residues.

The CDR3 DNA is TGTGCCAGCAGCCCTATGACTAGCGGGGGCCATGGGGGCGAGCAGTACTTC. Its translation is CASSPMTSGGHGGEQYF. V and J are TRBV7-8 and TRBJ2-7; TRBD2 matches at 12 bases. Per the germline V gene, CDR1 is SGHVS and CDR2 is FQNEAQ. This CDR3 has 17 residues. The V segment lost 5 bases and the J segment 6 bases; nucleotides outside the gene matches: 14.

The sample holds many counts of this clonotype. The chain recombines TRBV2 with TRBJ2-1, with 8 bases identical to TRBD1. With V trimmed by 6 bases and J by 2 bases, 6 bases remained unmatched. Per the germline V gene, CDR1 is SNHLY and CDR2 is FYNNEI. The CDR3 runs to 15 residues. CDR3 nucleotides: TGTGCCAGCAGGCCCGGGACAGGCCCCTACAATGAGCAGTTCTTC. Residues: CASRPGTGPYNEQFF. The full variable domain, rest sourced from reference TRBV2 and TRBJ2-1, is EPEVTQTPSHQVTQMGQEVILRCVPISNHLYFYWYRQILGQKVEFLVSFYNNEISEKSEIFDDQFSVERPDGSNFTLKIRSTKLEDSAMYFCASRPGTGPYNEQFFGPGTRLTVL.

The chain is built from TRBV19 and TRBJ2-7; D possibly corresponds to TRBD2 (5 bases). This CDR3 spans 14 amino acids. Trimming left V 8 bases short and J 6 bases short, with 20 bases between. Germline loops: CDR1 LNHDA, CDR2 SQIVND (reference sequence). As DNA, the CDR3 is TGTGCCAGTCGACTATGGACGGCATACCTCGAGCAGTACTTC. The encoded protein is CASRLWTAYLEQYF.

This clonotype was detected ten times or more. The chain couples TRBV12-3 or TRBV12-4 to TRBJ2-7; weak D call: TRBD1 (6 bases). This CDR3 is 14 amino acids long. The germline V and J ends were trimmed by 10 bases and 2 bases, with 18 bases remaining between them. For the CDR3, the DNA is TGTGCCACCGGTAGGGACACCGGAACCTACGAGCAGTACTTC. This sequence encodes CATGRDTGTYEQYF.

The J gene is TRBJ1-2, the V gene TRBV2; D gene unclear. The V end was cut by 3 bases, the J end by 5 bases, with 7 bases between. The CDR3 consists of 12 residues. Germline V gene lookup returns CDR1 SNHLY and CDR2 FYNNEI. Here the CDR3 reads CASSDTGYGYTF. The CDR3 nucleotides are TGTGCCAGCAGTGATACGGGGTATGGCTACACCTTC. Full variable domain (remainder filled in from reference TRBV2 and TRBJ1-2): EPEVTQTPSHQVTQMGQEVILRCVPISNHLYFYWYRQILGQKVEFLVSFYNNEISEKSEIFDDQFSVERPDGSNFTLKIRSTKLEDSAMYFCASSDTGYGYTFGSGTRLTVV.

This sequence joins TRBV12-3 or TRBV12-4 and TRBJ2-1; D not certain. V was trimmed by 3 bases and J by 3 bases, leaving 9 bases between them. CDR3 length equals 14 residues. CDR3 in amino acids: CASSFQAVYNEQFF. The DNA of the CDR3 is TGTGCCAGCAGTTTTCAGGCAGTCTACAATGAGCAGTTCTTC.

This clonotype turned up a few times. The chain couples TRBV20-1 to TRBJ1-6; the D is unclear. The CDR3 spans 13 residues. Germline V gene lookup returns CDR1 DFQATT and CDR2 SNEGSKA (reference sequence). Trimming cost V 3 bases and J 7 bases, with 10 bases left between them. CDR3 nucleotide sequence: TGCAGTGCTAGCACGGGGAGAAATTCACCCCTCCACTTT. It is translated as CSASTGRNSPLHF.

Many counts were recorded for this clonotype. The chain employs TRBV7-9 and TRBJ1-5; 8 nucleotides match TRBD1. Germline lookup yields CDR1 SEHNR and CDR2 FQNEAQ (reference sequence). The CDR3 runs to 13 residues. The V gene end was trimmed by 5 bases and the J gene end by 4 bases; junction bases not matched to a gene: 1. CDR3 bases: TGTGCCAGCAGCCAGGGGGCAAATCAGCCCCAGCATTTT. It yields the protein CASSQGANQPQHF.

This clonotype has only a few counts. The chain is built from TRBV7-2 and TRBJ1-2; D is undetermined. Looked up from germline, CDR1 is SGHTA and CDR2 is FQGNSA. The CDR3 is 12 residues long. Trimming pared 5 bases from V and 4 bases from J, leaving 8 bases between. The CDR3 sequence is CASSPGGYGYTF. CDR3 DNA: TGTGCCAGCAGCCCAGGTGGCTATGGCTACACCTTC.

The chain links TRBV7-9 to TRBJ2-5, with D unclear. Germline V gives CDR1 SEHNR, CDR2 FQNEAQ (reference sequence). This CDR3 region has 12 residues. The V end lost 3 bases, the J end lost 5 bases, and 7 bases lay between the germline ends. The CDR3 DNA follows: TGTGCCAGCAGCTTTGTCCGGGAGACCCAGTACTTC. It is translated as CASSFVRETQYF.

This clonotype was counted a few times. This chain uses TRBV9 with TRBJ2-6, with D perhaps TRBD1 or TRBD2 (5 bases each). The V gene lost 0 bases and the J gene lost 4 bases, with 14 bases spanning the gap. The CDR3 sequence is 17 residues long. Germline CDR1 reads SGDLS; CDR2 reads YYNGEE. The CDR3 is CASSVGGPGTGANVLTF. DNA of the CDR3: TGTGCCAGCAGCGTAGGGGGCCCAGGGACGGGGGCCAACGTCCTGACTTTC.

This clonotype was detected once. The chain couples TRBV7-2 to TRBJ2-5, with D maybe TRBD1 (6 bases). CDR3 length: 13 residues. Germline-derived CDR1 and CDR2 are SGHTA and FQGNSA. V dropped 6 bases and J dropped 2 bases, with 10 bases sitting between them. In DNA, the CDR3 is TGTGCCAGCAGACAGGGTGGGCAAGAGACCCAGTACTTC. It specifies CASRQGGQETQYF.